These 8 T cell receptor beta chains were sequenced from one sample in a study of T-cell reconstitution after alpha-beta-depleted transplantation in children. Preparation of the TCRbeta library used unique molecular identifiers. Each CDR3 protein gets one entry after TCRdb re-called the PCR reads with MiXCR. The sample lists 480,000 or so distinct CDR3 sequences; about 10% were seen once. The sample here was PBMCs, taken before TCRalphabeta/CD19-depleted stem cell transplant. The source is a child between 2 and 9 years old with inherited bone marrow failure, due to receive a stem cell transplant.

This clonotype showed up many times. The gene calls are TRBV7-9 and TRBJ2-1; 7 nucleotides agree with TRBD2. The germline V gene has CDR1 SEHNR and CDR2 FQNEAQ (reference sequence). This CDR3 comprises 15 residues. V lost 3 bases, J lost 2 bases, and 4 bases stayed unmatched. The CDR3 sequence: CASSFAGTTYNEQFF. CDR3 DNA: TGTGCCAGCAGCTTCGCCGGGACTACCTACAATGAGCAGTTCTTC. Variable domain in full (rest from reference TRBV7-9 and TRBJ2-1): DTGVSQNPRHKITKRGQNVTFRCDPISEHNRLYWYRQTLGQGPEFLTYFQNEAQLEKSRLLSDRFSAERPKGSFSTLEIQRTEQGDSAMYLCASSFAGTTYNEQFFGPGTRLTVL.

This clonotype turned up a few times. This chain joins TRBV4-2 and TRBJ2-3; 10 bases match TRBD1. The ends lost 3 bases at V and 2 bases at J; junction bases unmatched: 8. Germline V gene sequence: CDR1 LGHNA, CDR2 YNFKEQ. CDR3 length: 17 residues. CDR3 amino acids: CASSQEPGQGFTDTQYF. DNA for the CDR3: TGTGCCAGCAGCCAGGAGCCGGGACAGGGGTTCACAGATACGCAGTATTTT.

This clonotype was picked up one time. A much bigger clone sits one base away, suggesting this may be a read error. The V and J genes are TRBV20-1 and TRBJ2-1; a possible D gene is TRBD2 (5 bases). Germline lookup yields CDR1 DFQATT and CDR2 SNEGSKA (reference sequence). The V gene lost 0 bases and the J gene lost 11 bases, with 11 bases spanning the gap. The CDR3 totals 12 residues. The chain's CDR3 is CSARDTGWKQFF. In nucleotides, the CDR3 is TGCAGTGCTAGAGATACGGGGTGGAAGCAGTTCTTC.

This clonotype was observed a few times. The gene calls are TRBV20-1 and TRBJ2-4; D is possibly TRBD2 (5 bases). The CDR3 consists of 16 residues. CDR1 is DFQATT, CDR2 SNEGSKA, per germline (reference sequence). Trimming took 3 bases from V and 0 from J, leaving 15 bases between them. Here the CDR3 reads CSARPISDLAKNIQYF. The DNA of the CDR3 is TGCAGTGCTAGGCCGATTAGCGACTTAGCCAAAAACATTCAGTACTTC.

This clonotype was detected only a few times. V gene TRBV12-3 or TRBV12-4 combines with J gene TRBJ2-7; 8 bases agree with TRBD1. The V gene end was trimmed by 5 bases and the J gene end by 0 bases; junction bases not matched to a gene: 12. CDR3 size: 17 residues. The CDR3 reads CASSESRDRRSSYEQYF. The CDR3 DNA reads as TGTGCCAGCAGTGAGAGCCGGGACAGGCGTAGCTCCTACGAGCAGTACTTC.

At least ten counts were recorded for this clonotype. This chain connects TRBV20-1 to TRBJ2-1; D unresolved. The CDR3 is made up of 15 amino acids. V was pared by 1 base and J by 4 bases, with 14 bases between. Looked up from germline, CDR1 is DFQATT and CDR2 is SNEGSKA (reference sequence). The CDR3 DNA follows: TGCAGTGCTAGAGTCTTACGTTTTGGTTACAATGAGCAGTTCTTC. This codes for CSARVLRFGYNEQFF.

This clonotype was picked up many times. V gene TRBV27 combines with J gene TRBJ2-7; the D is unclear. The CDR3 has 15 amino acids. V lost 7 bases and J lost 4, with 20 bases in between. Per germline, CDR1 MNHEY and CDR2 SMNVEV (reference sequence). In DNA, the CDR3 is TGTGCCAGCAAATTCGTCGACTGGCTCCCTTACGAGCAGTACTTC. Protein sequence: CASKFVDWLPYEQYF.

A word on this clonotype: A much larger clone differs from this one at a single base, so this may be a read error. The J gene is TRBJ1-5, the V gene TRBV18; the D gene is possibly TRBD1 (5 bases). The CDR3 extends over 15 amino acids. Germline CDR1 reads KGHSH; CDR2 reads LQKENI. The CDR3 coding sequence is TGTGCCAACTCACCGGGGTCGGGGACTGGCCAGCCCCAGCATTTT. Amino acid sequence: CANSPGSGTGQPQHF.